These 22 T cell receptor beta chains were sequenced from one sample in a study of monozygotic twins with inflammatory bowel disease. Reanalyzing the 5' RACE reads, TCRdb keeps one entry per CDR3 protein, without DNA. The sample table includes some 450,000 distinct CDR3 sequences. The source material was blood. All receptors derive from a human donor with ulcerative colitis or Crohn's disease, or a healthy co-twin of an affected twin (not recorded which).

The chain links TRBV11-2 to TRBJ1-6; TCRdb outputs TRBD1, but without DNA this stays unchecked. CDR1 is SGHAT, CDR2 FQNNGV, per germline. This CDR3 has 17 residues. The CDR3 reads CASSYYRDTGFDSPLHF. The variable domain in full, with the rest retrieved from reference TRBV11-2 and TRBJ1-6, is EAGVAQSPRYKIIEKRQSVAFWCNPISGHATLYWYQQILGQGPKLLIQFQNNGVVDDSQLPKDRFSAERLKGVDSTLKIQPAKLEDSAVYLCASSYYRDTGFDSPLHFGNGTRLTVT.

V gene TRBV5-6 combines with J gene TRBJ2-5. The CDR3 consists of 11 residues. Per germline, CDR1 SGHDT and CDR2 YYEEEE. CDR3 residues: CASSKRETQYF.

This chain connects TRBV18 to TRBJ2-1; the D call from TCRdb, TRBD1, cannot be confirmed without DNA. This CDR3 contains 15 residues. Germline lookup yields CDR1 KGHSH and CDR2 LQKENI. The CDR3 reads CASSPAQGAENEQFF.

Here the CDR3 reads CASSQDFADTQYF. V gene TRBV4-2 combines with J gene TRBJ2-3. The CDR3 has 13 amino acids. Germline CDR1 LGHNA, CDR2 YNFKEQ.

V and J are TRBV10-3 and TRBJ2-7. CDR3 length: 13 amino acids. Germline assignment: CDR1 ENHRY and CDR2 SYGVKD. The CDR3: CAISEGLPYEQYF.

The chain carries TRBV28 and TRBJ1-2. Germline V gives CDR1 MDHEN, CDR2 SYDVKM. This CDR3 contains 13 residues. The CDR3 reads CASSLWDSRGYTF.

The chain uses TRBV20-1 and TRBJ2-7; with no DNA, the TCRdb D assignment of TRBD2 cannot be verified. Germline CDR1 and CDR2: DFQATT and SNEGSKA (reference sequence). The CDR3 contains 13 residues. This CDR3 is CSASKTRTYEQYF.

The V gene is TRBV6-5, the J gene TRBJ2-7. The CDR3 totals 14 residues. The germline V gene has CDR1 MNHEY and CDR2 SVGAGI. CDR3: CASSYPIFTPKQYF.

V gene TRBV5-1 combines with J gene TRBJ2-1; TCRdb calls TRBD2, which cannot be checked without DNA. The CDR3 has 17 residues. In germline, CDR1 is SGHRS, CDR2 YFSETQ. The CDR3 reads CASSLGLAGGQGNEQFF.

The gene calls are TRBV14 and TRBJ2-5; TCRdb's D gene call, TRBD2, goes unchecked for lack of DNA. CDR1 and CDR2 (germline): SGHDN, FVKESK. CDR3 length: 16 amino acids. The CDR3 region is CASSRRLARGQETQYF.

This chain connects TRBV11-2 to TRBJ2-1; the D call from TCRdb, TRBD2, cannot be confirmed without DNA. The germline CDR1 and CDR2 sequences are SGHAT and FQNNGV. This CDR3 comprises 19 residues. CDR3: CASSPSTSPGLAGGPEQFF.

CDR3 region: CASSQANYEGEKLFF. The chain has TRBV14 and TRBJ1-4. Looked up from germline, CDR1 is SGHDN and CDR2 is FVKESK. There are 15 residues in the CDR3.

The chain is built from TRBV6-1 and TRBJ2-1; as DNA is missing, the TRBD1 call by TCRdb cannot be tested. The germline gives CDR1 MNHNS, CDR2 SASEGT. This CDR3 is built from 16 residues. Here the CDR3 reads CASTRSGQGNYNEQFF.

The genes are TRBV13 and TRBJ2-7; TCRdb picks TRBD1, but there is no DNA to check that call. The CDR3 sequence is 13 residues long. Germline loops: CDR1 PRHDT, CDR2 FYEKMQ (reference sequence). The CDR3 loop reads CASSLRGSGSLLF.

The chain employs TRBV2 and TRBJ2-7; absent DNA, TCRdb's TRBD1 call cannot be checked. The CDR3 sequence is 13 residues long. CDR1 and CDR2 from the germline V gene are SNHLY and FYNNEI. The CDR3 protein is CASTTGTDYEQYF.

The rearrangement links TRBV5-1 to TRBJ2-7. The CDR3 runs to 15 residues. Per the germline V gene, CDR1 is SGHRS and CDR2 is YFSETQ. The CDR3 is CASSLRLGETYEQYF.

The V and J genes are TRBV2 and TRBJ1-4. The CDR3 covers 13 residues. Germline V gene lookup returns CDR1 SNHLY and CDR2 FYNNEI. The CDR3 reads CASSEDRTGLLFF.

The gene calls are TRBV7-8 and TRBJ1-5; TCRdb gives TRBD1 as the D gene, but with no DNA this cannot be confirmed. Germline V gene data show CDR1 as SGHVS and CDR2 as FQNEAQ. The CDR3 loop spans 16 amino acids. CDR3 sequence: CASSFGLPSGNQPQHF.

The CDR3 is CATSRDQGAGYGYTF. The rearrangement joins TRBV15 to TRBJ1-2; checking the TCRdb D call of TRBD1 is not possible without DNA. The CDR3 contains 15 residues. CDR1 and CDR2 (germline): LNHNV, YYDKDF (reference sequence).

This chain connects TRBV10-3 to TRBJ1-1; no DNA is available, so the TRBD1 call from TCRdb remains unchecked. Germline V CDR1 and CDR2: ENHRY, SYGVKD. CDR3 length: 13 amino acids. CDR3 amino acids: CASTGTGGPEAFF.

V gene TRBV28 combines with J gene TRBJ2-3; TCRdb selects TRBD2, and the lack of DNA leaves this call unchecked. The CDR3 consists of 15 residues. CDR1 MDHEN and CDR2 SYDVKM come from the germline V gene. The CDR3 protein is CASNGLAGGMNTQYF.

This chain joins TRBV2 and TRBJ2-3; the D gene TCRdb calls, TRBD2, cannot be checked with no DNA. Per the germline V gene, CDR1 is SNHLY and CDR2 is FYNNEI. The CDR3 length is 14 residues. The CDR3: CASSVGGGADTQYF.